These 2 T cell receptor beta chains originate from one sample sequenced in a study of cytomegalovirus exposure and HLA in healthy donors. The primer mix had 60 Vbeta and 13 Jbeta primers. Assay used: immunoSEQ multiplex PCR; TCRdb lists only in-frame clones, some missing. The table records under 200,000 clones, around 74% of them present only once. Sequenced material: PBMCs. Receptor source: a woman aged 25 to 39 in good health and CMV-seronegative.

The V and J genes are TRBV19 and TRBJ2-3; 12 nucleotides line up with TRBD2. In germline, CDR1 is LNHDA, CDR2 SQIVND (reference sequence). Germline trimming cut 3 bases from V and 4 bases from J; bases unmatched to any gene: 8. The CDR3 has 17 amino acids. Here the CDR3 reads CASSISGLAGTPDTQYF. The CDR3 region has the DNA TGTGCCAGTAGTATTTCTGGACTAGCGGGGACCCCAGATACGCAGTATTTT.

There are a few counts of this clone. CDR3 coding DNA: TGTGCCAGCAGTGAAGCGGGGACAGGGTTACATGGCTACACCTTC. It codes for CASSEAGTGLHGYTF. The V gene is TRBV2, the J gene TRBJ1-2; 9 positions agree with TRBD1. The CDR3 totals 15 residues. With V trimmed by 0 bases and J by 6 bases, 5 bases remained unmatched. Germline lookup yields CDR1 SNHLY and CDR2 FYNNEI.